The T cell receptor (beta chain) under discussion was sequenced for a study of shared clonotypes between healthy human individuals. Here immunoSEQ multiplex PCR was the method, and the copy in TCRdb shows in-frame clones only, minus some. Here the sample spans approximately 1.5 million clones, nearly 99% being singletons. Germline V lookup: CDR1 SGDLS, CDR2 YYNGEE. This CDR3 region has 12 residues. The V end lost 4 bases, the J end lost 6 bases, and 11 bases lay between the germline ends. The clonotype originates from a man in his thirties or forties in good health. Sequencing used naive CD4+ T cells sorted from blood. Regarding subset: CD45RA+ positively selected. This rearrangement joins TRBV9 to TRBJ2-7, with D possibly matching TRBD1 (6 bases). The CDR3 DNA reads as TGTGCCAGCAGCACTCAGGGGTCCGAGCAGTACTTC. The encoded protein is CASSTQGSEQYF.